A selection of T cell receptor beta chains follows, all from one sample in a study of chemoradiotherapy in HPV16-positive cancers. TCRdb's table, derived via immunoSEQ multiplex PCR, lists solely in-frame clones and lacks some. Seen here are around 12,000 clones, nearly 90% observed once, and the top ten hold about a fifth. The specimen comprised blood, sampled from a patient who underwent chemoradiotherapy. All receptors come from a human donor with HPV-associated anogenital cancer. CDR3s include the opening cysteine and the closing phenylalanine or tryptophan. A D gene is named only where the DNA matches it firmly. Only part of the rows carry a size: once, few, many, or a class if the clone is expanded.

cdr3_length: 15
d_call: TRBD1
v_call: TRBV5-4
j_call: TRBJ1-2
clone_size: .
cdr3_aa: CASSFGQGADYGYTF
cdr3_nt: TGTGCCAGCAGCTTCGGTCAGGGGGCAGACTATGGCTACACCTTC

cdr3_length: 15
d_call: TRBD1
v_call: TRBV5-1
j_call: TRBJ1-2
clone_size: .
cdr3_aa: CASSLGDRAPYGYTF
cdr3_nt: TGCGCCAGCAGCTTGGGGGACAGGGCTCCCTATGGCTACACCTTC

cdr3_length: 16
d_call: TRBD2
v_call: TRBV5-1
j_call: TRBJ2-5
clone_size: .
cdr3_aa: CASSLAVAGLQETQYF
cdr3_nt: TGCGCCAGCAGCTTGGCGGTAGCGGGCCTCCAAGAGACCCAGTACTTC

cdr3_length: 14
d_call: TRBD2
v_call: TRBV6-6
j_call: TRBJ2-7
clone_size: few
cdr3_aa: CASSYGGGGYEQYF
cdr3_nt: TGTGCCAGCAGTTACGGCGGCGGGGGCTACGAGCAGTACTTC

cdr3_length: 15
d_call: .
v_call: TRBV7-9
j_call: TRBJ1-1
clone_size: .
cdr3_aa: CASSSRPGRGTEAFF
cdr3_nt: TGTGCCAGCAGTTCAAGACCGGGCCGCGGGACTGAAGCTTTCTTT

cdr3_length: 14
d_call: .
v_call: TRBV14
j_call: TRBJ2-1
clone_size: once
cdr3_aa: CASSRTDSYNEQFF
cdr3_nt: TGTGCCAGCAGCCGGACCGACTCTTACAATGAGCAGTTCTTC

cdr3_length: 13
d_call: .
v_call: TRBV7-6
j_call: TRBJ2-7
clone_size: .
cdr3_aa: CASSLEEGGGQYF
cdr3_nt: TGTGCCAGCAGCTTAGAGGAGGGGGGTGGGCAGTACTTC

cdr3_length: 17
d_call: TRBD2
v_call: TRBV19
j_call: TRBJ2-2
clone_size: .
cdr3_aa: CASSIPGLAGSSGELFF
cdr3_nt: TGTGCCAGTAGTATACCGGGACTAGCGGGATCGAGCGGGGAGCTGTTTTTT

cdr3_length: 14
d_call: .
v_call: TRBV7-2
j_call: TRBJ1-2
clone_size: .
cdr3_aa: CASSFREASYGHTF
cdr3_nt: TGTGCCAGCAGCTTTAGGGAAGCATCCTATGGCCACACCTTC

cdr3_length: 16
d_call: .
v_call: TRBV27
j_call: TRBJ2-6
clone_size: .
cdr3_aa: CASSSQIESGANVLTF
cdr3_nt: TGTGCCAGCAGTTCACAAATTGAATCTGGGGCCAACGTCCTGACTTTC

cdr3_length: 15
d_call: .
v_call: TRBV7-2
j_call: TRBJ2-7
clone_size: .
cdr3_aa: CASSMGLLSSYEQYF
cdr3_nt: TGTGCCAGCAGCATGGGACTCCTGAGCTCCTACGAGCAGTACTTC

cdr3_length: 18
d_call: TRBD2
v_call: TRBV18
j_call: TRBJ2-1
clone_size: .
cdr3_aa: CASSLPTITGTSRSEQFF
cdr3_nt: TGTGCCAGCTCATTACCAACAATCACCGGGACTAGCCGCTCTGAGCAGTTCTTC

cdr3_length: 15
d_call: .
v_call: TRBV7-5
j_call: TRBJ2-7
clone_size: .
cdr3_aa: CARSPRVAGVGEQYF
cdr3_nt: TGTGCCAGAAGCCCGAGGGTAGCGGGAGTGGGCGAGCAGTACTTC

cdr3_length: 18
d_call: TRBD1
v_call: TRBV19
j_call: TRBJ2-5
clone_size: .
cdr3_aa: CASSKPQGWTGSRETQYF
cdr3_nt: TGTGCCAGTTCCAAGCCCCAGGGTTGGACAGGGAGTAGGGAGACCCAGTACTTC

cdr3_length: 14
d_call: TRBD2
v_call: TRBV7-7
j_call: TRBJ2-3
clone_size: .
cdr3_aa: CASSLTGGTDTQYF
cdr3_nt: TGTGCTAGCAGCTTAACGGGAGGGACAGATACGCAGTATTTT

cdr3_length: 15
d_call: .
v_call: TRBV19
j_call: TRBJ1-5
clone_size: .
cdr3_aa: CASSITPYSNQPQHF
cdr3_nt: TGTGCCAGTAGTATTACTCCTTATAGCAATCAGCCCCAGCATTTT

cdr3_length: 17
d_call: TRBD2
v_call: TRBV10-3
j_call: TRBJ2-1
clone_size: .
cdr3_aa: CAISEGPSGSSYNEQFF
cdr3_nt: TGTGCCATCAGTGAAGGTCCTAGCGGGTCCTCATACAATGAGCAGTTCTTC